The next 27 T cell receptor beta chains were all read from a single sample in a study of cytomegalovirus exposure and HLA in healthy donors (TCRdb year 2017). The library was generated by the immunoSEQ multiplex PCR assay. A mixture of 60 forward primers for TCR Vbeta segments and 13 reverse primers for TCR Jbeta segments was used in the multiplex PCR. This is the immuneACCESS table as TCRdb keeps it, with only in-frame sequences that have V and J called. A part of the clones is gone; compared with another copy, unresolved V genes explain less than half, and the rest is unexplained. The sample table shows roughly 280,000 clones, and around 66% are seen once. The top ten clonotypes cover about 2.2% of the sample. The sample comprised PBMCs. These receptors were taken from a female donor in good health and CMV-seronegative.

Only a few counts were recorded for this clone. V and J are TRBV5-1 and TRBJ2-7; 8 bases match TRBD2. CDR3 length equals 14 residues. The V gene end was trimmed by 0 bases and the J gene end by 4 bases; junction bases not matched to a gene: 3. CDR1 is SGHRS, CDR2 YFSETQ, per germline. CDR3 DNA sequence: TGCGCCAGCAGCTTGGCGGGAGGGCGATACGAGCAGTACTTC. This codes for CASSLAGGRYEQYF.

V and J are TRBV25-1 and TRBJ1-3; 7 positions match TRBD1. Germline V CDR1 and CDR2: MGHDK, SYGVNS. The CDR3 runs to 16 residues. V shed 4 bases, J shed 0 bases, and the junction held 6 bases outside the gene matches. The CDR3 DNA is TGTGCCAGCAGTGCTCCCAGGGGGTCCTCTGGAAACACCATATATTTT. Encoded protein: CASSAPRGSSGNTIYF.

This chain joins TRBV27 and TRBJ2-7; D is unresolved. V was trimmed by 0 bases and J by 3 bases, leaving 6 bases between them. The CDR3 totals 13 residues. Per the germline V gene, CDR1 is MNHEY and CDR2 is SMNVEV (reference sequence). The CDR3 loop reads CASSLSELYEQYF. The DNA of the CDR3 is TGTGCCAGCAGTTTATCTGAACTCTACGAGCAGTACTTC.

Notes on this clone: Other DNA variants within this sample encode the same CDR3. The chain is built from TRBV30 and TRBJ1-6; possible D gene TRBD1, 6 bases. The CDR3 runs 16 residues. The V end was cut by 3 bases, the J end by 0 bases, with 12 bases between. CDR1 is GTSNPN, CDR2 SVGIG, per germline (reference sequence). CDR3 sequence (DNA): TGTGCCTGGAGGGCTACAGGGAGCTCCTATAATTCACCCCTCCACTTT. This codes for CAWRATGSSYNSPLHF.

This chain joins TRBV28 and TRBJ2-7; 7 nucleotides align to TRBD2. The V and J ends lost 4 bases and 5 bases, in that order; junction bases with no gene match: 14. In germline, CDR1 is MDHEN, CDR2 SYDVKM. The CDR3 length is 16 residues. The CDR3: CASSYAAWEGADEQYF. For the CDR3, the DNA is TGTGCCAGCAGTTACGCCGCTTGGGAGGGTGCAGACGAGCAGTACTTC.

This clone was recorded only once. The chain's CDR3 is CASSLGGSLRWTGELFF. The CDR3 nucleotides are TGTGCCAGCAGCTTAGGCGGGAGCCTCCGTTGGACCGGGGAGCTGTTTTTT. The rearrangement uses TRBV5-6 and TRBJ2-2; TRBD2 aligns across 7 bases. Per the germline V gene, CDR1 is SGHDT and CDR2 is YYEEEE. The CDR3 covers 17 residues. J lost 5 bases, V lost 2 bases, and 12 bases had no gene match.

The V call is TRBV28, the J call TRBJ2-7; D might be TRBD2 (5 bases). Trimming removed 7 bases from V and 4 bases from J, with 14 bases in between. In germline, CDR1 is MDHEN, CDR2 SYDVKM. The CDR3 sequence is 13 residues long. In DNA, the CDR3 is TGTGCCAGCAATCCTCCGGGGAGATACGAGCAGTACTTC. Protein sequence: CASNPPGRYEQYF. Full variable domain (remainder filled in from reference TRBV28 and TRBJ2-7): DVKVTQSSRYLVKRTGEKVFLECVQDMDHENMFWYRQDPGLGLRLIYFSYDVKMKEKGDIPEGYSVSREKKERFSLILESASTNQTSMYLCASNPPGRYEQYFGPGTRLTVT.

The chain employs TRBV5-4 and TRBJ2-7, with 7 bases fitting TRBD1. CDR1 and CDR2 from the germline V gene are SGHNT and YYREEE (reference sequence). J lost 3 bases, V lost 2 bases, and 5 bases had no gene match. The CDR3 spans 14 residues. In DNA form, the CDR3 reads TGTGCCAGCAGCTTCGGGACAGCGAACTACGAGCAGTACTTC. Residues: CASSFGTANYEQYF.

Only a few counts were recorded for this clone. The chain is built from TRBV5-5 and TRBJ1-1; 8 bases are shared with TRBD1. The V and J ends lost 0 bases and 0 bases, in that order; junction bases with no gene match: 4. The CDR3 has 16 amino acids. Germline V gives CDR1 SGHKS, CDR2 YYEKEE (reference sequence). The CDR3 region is CASSLVSGGLNTEAFF. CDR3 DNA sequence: TGTGCCAGCAGCTTGGTATCAGGGGGCTTGAACACTGAAGCTTTCTTT.

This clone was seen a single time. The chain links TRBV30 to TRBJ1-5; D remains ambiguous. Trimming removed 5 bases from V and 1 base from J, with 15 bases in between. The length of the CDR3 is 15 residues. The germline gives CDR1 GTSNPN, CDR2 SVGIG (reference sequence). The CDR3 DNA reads TGTGCCTGGTCTAGCCCGCTGGGGAGCAATCAGCCCCAGCATTTT. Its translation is CAWSSPLGSNQPQHF.

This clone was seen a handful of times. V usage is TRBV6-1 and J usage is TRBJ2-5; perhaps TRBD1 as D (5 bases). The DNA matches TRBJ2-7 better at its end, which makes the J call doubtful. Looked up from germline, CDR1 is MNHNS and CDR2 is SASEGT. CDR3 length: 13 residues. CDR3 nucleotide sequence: TGTGCCAGCAGTGTGACAGCCGGCTACGAGCAGTACTTC. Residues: CASSVTAGYEQYF.

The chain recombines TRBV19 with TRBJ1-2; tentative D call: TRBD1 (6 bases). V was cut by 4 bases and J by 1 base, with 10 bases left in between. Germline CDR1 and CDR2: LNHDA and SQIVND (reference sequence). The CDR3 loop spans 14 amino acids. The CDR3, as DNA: TGTGCCAGTAGTAATGGACAGTTTAACTATGGCTACACCTTC. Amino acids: CASSNGQFNYGYTF. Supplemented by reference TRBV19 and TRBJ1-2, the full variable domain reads DGGITQSPKYLFRKEGQNVTLSCEQNLNHDAMYWYRQDPGQGLRLIYYSQIVNDFQKGDIAEGYSVSREKKESFPLTVTSAQKNPTAFYLCASSNGQFNYGYTFGSGTRLTVV.

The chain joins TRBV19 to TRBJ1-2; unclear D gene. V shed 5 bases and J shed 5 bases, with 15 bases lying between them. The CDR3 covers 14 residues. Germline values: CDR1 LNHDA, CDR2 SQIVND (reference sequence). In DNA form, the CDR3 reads TGTGCCAGTAGTCCTGGCGGAATAGGTTATGGCTACACCTTC. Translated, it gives CASSPGGIGYGYTF. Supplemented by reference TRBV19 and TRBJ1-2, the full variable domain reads DGGITQSPKYLFRKEGQNVTLSCEQNLNHDAMYWYRQDPGQGLRLIYYSQIVNDFQKGDIAEGYSVSREKKESFPLTVTSAQKNPTAFYLCASSPGGIGYGYTFGSGTRLTVV.

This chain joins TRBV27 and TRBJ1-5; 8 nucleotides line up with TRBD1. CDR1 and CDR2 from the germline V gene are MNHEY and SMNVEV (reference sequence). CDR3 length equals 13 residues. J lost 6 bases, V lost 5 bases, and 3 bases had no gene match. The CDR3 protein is CASSATGAQPQHF. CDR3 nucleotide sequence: TGTGCCAGCAGTGCGACAGGGGCTCAGCCCCAGCATTTT.

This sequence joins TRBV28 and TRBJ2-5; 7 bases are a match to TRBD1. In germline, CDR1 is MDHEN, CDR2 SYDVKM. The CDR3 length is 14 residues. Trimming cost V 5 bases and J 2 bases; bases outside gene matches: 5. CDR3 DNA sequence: TGTGCCAGCAGTATGCCGGGACAGCAAGAGACCCAGTACTTC. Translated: CASSMPGQQETQYF.

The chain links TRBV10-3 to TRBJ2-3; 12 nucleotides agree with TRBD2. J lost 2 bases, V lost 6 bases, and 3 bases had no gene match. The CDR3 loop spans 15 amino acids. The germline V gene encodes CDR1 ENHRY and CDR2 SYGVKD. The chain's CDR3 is CAISWTSGTTDTQYF. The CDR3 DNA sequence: TGTGCCATCAGCTGGACTAGCGGGACCACAGATACGCAGTATTTT.

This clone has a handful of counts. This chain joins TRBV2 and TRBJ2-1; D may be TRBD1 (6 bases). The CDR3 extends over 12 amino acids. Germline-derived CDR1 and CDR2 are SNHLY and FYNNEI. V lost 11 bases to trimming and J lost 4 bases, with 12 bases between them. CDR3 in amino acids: CAGGTVYNEQFF. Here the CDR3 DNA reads TGTGCCGGGGGCACAGTGTACAATGAGCAGTTCTTC. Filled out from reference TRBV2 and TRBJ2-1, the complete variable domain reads EPEVTQTPSHQVTQMGQEVILRCVPISNHLYFYWYRQILGQKVEFLVSFYNNEISEKSEIFDDQFSVERPDGSNFTLKIRSTKLEDSAMYFCAGGTVYNEQFFGPGTRLTVL.

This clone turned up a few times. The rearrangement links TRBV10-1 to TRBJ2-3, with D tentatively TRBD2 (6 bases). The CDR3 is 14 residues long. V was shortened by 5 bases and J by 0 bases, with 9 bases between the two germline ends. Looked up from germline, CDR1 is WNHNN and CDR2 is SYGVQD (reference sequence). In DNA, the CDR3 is TGCGCCAGCAGTCCTGGGACTAGCACAGATACGCAGTATTTT. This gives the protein CASSPGTSTDTQYF.

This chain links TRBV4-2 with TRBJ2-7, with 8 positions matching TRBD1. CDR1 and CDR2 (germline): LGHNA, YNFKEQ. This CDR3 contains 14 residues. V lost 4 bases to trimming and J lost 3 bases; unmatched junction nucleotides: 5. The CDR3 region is CASSPRDRIYEQYF. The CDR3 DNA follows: TGTGCCAGCAGCCCTCGGGACAGGATCTACGAGCAGTACTTC.

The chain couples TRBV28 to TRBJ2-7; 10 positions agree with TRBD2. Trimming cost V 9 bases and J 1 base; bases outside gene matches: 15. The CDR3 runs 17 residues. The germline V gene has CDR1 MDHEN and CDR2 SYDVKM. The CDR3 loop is CARRKLAGGQPSYEQYF. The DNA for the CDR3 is TGTGCCAGGCGCAAATTAGCGGGAGGTCAACCTTCCTACGAGCAGTACTTC.

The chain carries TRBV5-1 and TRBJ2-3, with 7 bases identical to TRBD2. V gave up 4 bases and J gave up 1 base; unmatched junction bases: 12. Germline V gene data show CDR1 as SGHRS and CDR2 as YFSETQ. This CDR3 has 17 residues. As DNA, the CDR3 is TGCGCCAGCAGCATGGCTAGCGGACTCCATCGCACAGATACGCAGTATTTT. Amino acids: CASSMASGLHRTDTQYF.

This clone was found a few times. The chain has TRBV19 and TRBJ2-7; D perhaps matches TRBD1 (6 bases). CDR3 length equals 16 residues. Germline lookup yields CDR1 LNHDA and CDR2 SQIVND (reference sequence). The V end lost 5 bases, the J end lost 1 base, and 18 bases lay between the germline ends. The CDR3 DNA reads TGTGCCAGTAGTCCCCGACAGGTAGGGGATTCCTACGAGCAGTACTTC. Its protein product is CASSPRQVGDSYEQYF.

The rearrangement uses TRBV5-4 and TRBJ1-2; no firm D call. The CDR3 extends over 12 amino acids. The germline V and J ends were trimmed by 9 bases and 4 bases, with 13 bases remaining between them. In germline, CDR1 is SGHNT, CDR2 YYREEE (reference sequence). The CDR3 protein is CAMGRAGYGYTF. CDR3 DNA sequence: TGTGCCATGGGCAGAGCGGGCTATGGCTACACCTTC.

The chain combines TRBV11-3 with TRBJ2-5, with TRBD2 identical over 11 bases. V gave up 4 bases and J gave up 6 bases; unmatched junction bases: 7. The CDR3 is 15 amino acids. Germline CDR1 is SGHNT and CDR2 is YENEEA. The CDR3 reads CASSYGLAGVKTQYF. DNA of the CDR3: TGTGCCAGCAGCTACGGACTAGCGGGTGTCAAGACCCAGTACTTC.

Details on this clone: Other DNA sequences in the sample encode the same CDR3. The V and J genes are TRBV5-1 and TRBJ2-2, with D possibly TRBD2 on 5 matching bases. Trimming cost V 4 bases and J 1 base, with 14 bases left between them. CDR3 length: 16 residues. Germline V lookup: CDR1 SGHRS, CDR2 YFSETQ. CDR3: CASSPRERRNTGELFF. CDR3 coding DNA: TGCGCCAGCAGCCCACGAGAGCGGAGGAACACCGGGGAGCTGTTTTTT.

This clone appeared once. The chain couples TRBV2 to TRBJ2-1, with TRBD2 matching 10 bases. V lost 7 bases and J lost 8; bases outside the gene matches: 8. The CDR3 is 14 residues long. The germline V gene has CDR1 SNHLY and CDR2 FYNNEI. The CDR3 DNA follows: TGTGCCAGCAAGACTAGCGGGCTTGGCGATGAGCAGTTCTTC. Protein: CASKTSGLGDEQFF.

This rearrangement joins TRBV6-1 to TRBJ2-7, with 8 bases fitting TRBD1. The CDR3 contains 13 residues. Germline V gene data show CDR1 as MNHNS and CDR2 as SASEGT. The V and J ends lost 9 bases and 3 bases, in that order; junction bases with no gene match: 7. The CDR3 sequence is CARDRAPLYEQYF. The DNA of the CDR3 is TGTGCCAGGGACAGGGCCCCCCTCTACGAGCAGTACTTC.